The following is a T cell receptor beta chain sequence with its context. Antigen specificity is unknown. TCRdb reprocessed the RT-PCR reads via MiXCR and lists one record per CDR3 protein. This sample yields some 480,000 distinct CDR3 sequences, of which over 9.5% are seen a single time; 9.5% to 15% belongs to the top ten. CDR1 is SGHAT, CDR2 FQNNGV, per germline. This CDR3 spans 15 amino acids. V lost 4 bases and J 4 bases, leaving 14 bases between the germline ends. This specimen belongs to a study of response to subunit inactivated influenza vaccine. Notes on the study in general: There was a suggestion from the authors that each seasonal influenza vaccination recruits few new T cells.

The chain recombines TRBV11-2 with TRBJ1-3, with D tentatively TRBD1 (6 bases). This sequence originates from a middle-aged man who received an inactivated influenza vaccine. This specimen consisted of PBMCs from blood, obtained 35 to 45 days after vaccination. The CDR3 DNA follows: TGTGCCAGCAGCTCGTCCGGGACACTAGGAAACACCATATATTTT. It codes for CASSSSGTLGNTIYF.